Listed here are 17 T cell receptor beta chains from one sample, sequenced in a study of Graves' ophthalmopathy and Graves' hyperthyroidism. The authors amplified TCR beta CDR3 regions from RNA transcripts. The authors performed first-round RT-PCR with HTBI primers and then a second-round multiplex PCR. TCRdb re-derived calls from the multiplex PCR reads in MiXCR, one entry per CDR3 protein. The sample has hundreds of thousands of distinct CDR3 sequences; 22% are singletons. Sample: peripheral blood. All receptors come from a woman younger than 35 with stable Graves' hyperthyroidism. Some clones in this sample may be carry-over from other donors' samples.

This clonotype has ten or more counts. This chain links TRBV6-5 with TRBJ2-7; 8 nucleotides align to TRBD1. Germline CDR1 is MNHEY and CDR2 is SVGAGI. This CDR3 spans 14 amino acids. With V trimmed by 2 bases and J by 4 bases, 4 bases remained unmatched. The CDR3 DNA reads as TGTGCCAGCAGTTACCGGGACAGGATTTACGAGCAGTACTTC. Its protein is CASSYRDRIYEQYF.

The sample holds one count of this clonotype. This rearrangement joins TRBV7-9 to TRBJ1-2; D is perhaps TRBD1 (5 bases). V gave up 5 bases and J gave up 7 bases, with 17 bases separating them. The CDR3 is made up of 14 amino acids. Looked up from germline, CDR1 is SEHNR and CDR2 is FQNEAQ (reference sequence). This chain's CDR3 is CASSKTGGKGGYTF. The DNA of the CDR3 is TGTGCCAGCAGCAAAACGGGGGGTAAAGGTGGCTACACCTTC.

This rearrangement joins TRBV2 to TRBJ2-7, with D possibly TRBD1 on 6 matching bases. The germline V gene encodes CDR1 SNHLY and CDR2 FYNNEI. V was shortened by 3 bases and J by 4 bases, with 10 bases between the two germline ends. This CDR3 region has 13 residues. CDR3 bases: TGTGCCAGCAGTGATGCAGGGGAATACGAGCAGTACTTC. Residues: CASSDAGEYEQYF.

This clonotype was seen repeatedly, ten times or more. The rearrangement links TRBV15 to TRBJ1-2; D ambiguous. Trimming shortened V by 1 base and J by 0 bases, and 12 bases separated the two germline ends. Germline V lookup: CDR1 LNHNV, CDR2 YYDKDF (reference sequence). This CDR3 has 16 residues. This chain's CDR3 is CATSRAGVETNYGYTF. The CDR3 DNA is TGTGCCACCAGCAGAGCCGGCGTCGAGACTAACTATGGCTACACCTTC.

This clonotype was counted ten times or more. Given a much more abundant clone one base away, this may be a read error. CDR3 sequence: CASSSLEWITQETKYF. DNA for the CDR3: TGTGCCAGCAGCTCCTTAGAGTGGATTACGCAAGAGACCAAGTACTTC. This sequence joins TRBV11-2 and TRBJ2-5; D uncertain. Germline lookup yields CDR1 SGHAT and CDR2 FQNNGV. The CDR3 totals 16 residues.

This clonotype has a count of ten or more. This rearrangement joins TRBV12-3 or TRBV12-4 to TRBJ1-5; no clear D. The CDR3 is 12 amino acids. V gave up 3 bases and J gave up 7 bases, with 7 bases separating them. CDR3 sequence reads: CASSFQSQPQHF. The CDR3 bases are TGTGCCAGCAGTTTTCAGTCCCAGCCCCAGCATTTT.

The rearrangement uses TRBV6-5 and TRBJ1-1, with TRBD1 identical over 10 bases. CDR3 length equals 14 residues. Germline CDR1 reads MNHEY; CDR2 reads SVGAGI. V trimming: 2 bases; J trimming: 9 bases; junction bases outside the gene matches: 6. The CDR3 nucleotides read TGTGCCAGCAGTTACGATGACAGGGGGCGTCAAGCTTTCTTT. Encoded protein: CASSYDDRGRQAFF.

This clonotype showed up just a few times. For the CDR3, the DNA is TGTGCCTGGAGTCGCTCGGGGCTCTATGGCTACACCTTC. The encoded protein is CAWSRSGLYGYTF. V usage is TRBV30 and J usage is TRBJ1-2; D may be TRBD1 (5 bases). The germline CDR1 and CDR2 sequences are GTSNPN and SVGIG (reference sequence). The CDR3 loop spans 13 amino acids. The germline V and J ends were trimmed by 2 bases and 4 bases, with 11 bases remaining between them.

This clonotype showed up many times. The gene calls are TRBV27 and TRBJ1-5, with D uncertain. This CDR3 is 13 amino acids long. V was shortened by 2 bases and J by 11 bases, with 13 bases between the two germline ends. The germline CDR1 and CDR2 sequences are MNHEY and SMNVEV (reference sequence). The CDR3 DNA follows: TGTGCCAGCAGTTTAGGTTCCGGGGTCGCCCAGCATTTT. The encoded protein is CASSLGSGVAQHF.

A single count supports this clonotype. The chain uses TRBV30 and TRBJ1-2; no clear D. Trimming cost V 0 bases and J 8 bases, with 13 bases left between them. Germline-derived CDR1 and CDR2 are GTSNPN and SVGIG (reference sequence). The CDR3 consists of 13 residues. Written as DNA, the CDR3 is TGTGCCTGGAGTGTAGGACTGCTAGGAGGCTACACCTTC. Translation gives CAWSVGLLGGYTF.

This clonotype was seen many times. The chain joins TRBV6-2 or TRBV6-3 to TRBJ1-1; 8 nucleotides match TRBD1. V lost 3 bases, J lost 1 base, and 7 bases stayed unmatched. This CDR3 spans 16 amino acids. Germline V lookup: CDR1 MNHEY, CDR2 SVGEGT. The CDR3 spells CASSYGRQGRNTEAFF. In nucleotides, the CDR3 is TGTGCCAGCAGTTATGGGAGACAGGGGCGGAACACTGAAGCTTTCTTT.

The V and J genes are TRBV30 and TRBJ2-5; no definite D call. Trimming took off 0 bases at V and 5 bases at J, with 7 bases between the two ends. Germline CDR1 and CDR2: GTSNPN and SVGIG (reference sequence). The CDR3 is made up of 12 amino acids. The CDR3 coding sequence is TGTGCCTGGAGTGTAGATGTGGAGACCCAGTACTTC. Translation gives CAWSVDVETQYF.

The chain joins TRBV11-1 to TRBJ1-1; 12 positions match TRBD1. This CDR3 is built from 16 residues. In germline, CDR1 is SGHAT, CDR2 FQDESV (reference sequence). The V gene end was trimmed by 5 bases and the J gene end by 1 base; junction bases not matched to a gene: 5. CDR3 sequence: CASSLWDRGPNTEAFF. CDR3 DNA: TGTGCCAGCAGCCTATGGGACAGGGGGCCGAACACTGAAGCTTTCTTT.

This clonotype was seen many times. The V and J genes are TRBV12-3 or TRBV12-4 and TRBJ1-6; 7 bases are a match to TRBD1. J gave up 5 bases and V 6 bases, and 10 bases lay outside the gene matches. This CDR3 is 16 amino acids long. CDR3 sequence reads: CASSPTRTGNNSPLHF. The CDR3 nucleotides are TGTGCCAGCAGCCCAACCCGGACAGGCAATAATTCACCCCTCCACTTT.

The chain carries TRBV6-1 and TRBJ2-7; D uncertain. Germline lookup yields CDR1 MNHNS and CDR2 SASEGT. V was cut by 1 base and J by 7 bases, with 11 bases left in between. The CDR3 is 13 residues long. The CDR3 reads CASSEGPGKEQYF. The CDR3 coding sequence is TGTGCCAGCAGTGAAGGCCCAGGAAAGGAGCAGTACTTC.

The chain joins TRBV3-1 to TRBJ1-1; D might be TRBD1 (6 bases). Germline values: CDR1 LGHDT, CDR2 YNNKEL (reference sequence). The CDR3 runs 16 residues. Trimming cost V 2 bases and J 0 bases, with 13 bases left between them. CDR3 nucleotides: TGTGCCAGCAGCCAACAAGGGGGTCTCATGAACACTGAAGCTTTCTTT. Its translation: CASSQQGGLMNTEAFF.

This clonotype was observed a few times. The chain combines TRBV27 with TRBJ2-2; a weak D match, TRBD1 (6 bases). Germline-derived CDR1 and CDR2 are MNHEY and SMNVEV (reference sequence). V gave up 6 bases and J gave up 0 bases, with 20 bases separating them. CDR3 length equals 18 residues. CDR3 nucleotide sequence: TGTGCCAGCAGCCCTTTAGTAGACAGGAGATCGAACACCGGGGAGCTGTTTTTT. Translated: CASSPLVDRRSNTGELFF.